This TCR beta chain was captured by sequencing in a study of tumor and adjacent non-tumor tissue in lung cancer. Overall study: Patients were aged roughly 30 to 76, roughly nine men and about 5 women, stage I to III.

The template was RNA from unsorted bulk tissue. Distant lung tissue was collected more than 3 cm away from the tumor edge. The CDR3 extends over 15 amino acids. V lost 4 bases, J lost 5 bases, and 5 bases stayed unmatched. Germline values: CDR1 SEHNR, CDR2 FQNEAQ (reference sequence). TCRbeta libraries were built with three rounds of nested PCR, modified from ARM-PCR. TCRdb re-called the multiplex PCR reads with MiXCR, one entry per CDR3 protein. This sample has around 60,000 distinct CDR3 sequences, with about 56% found just once. Sequencing used distant non-tumor lung tissue. This receptor was taken from a man in his 70s with non-small cell lung cancer. This chain connects TRBV7-9 to TRBJ1-4; 9 positions agree with TRBD1. CDR3 residues: CASSSSGQGNEKLFF. Here the CDR3 DNA reads TGTGCCAGCAGCTCGTCGGGACAGGGAAATGAAAAACTGTTTTTT.